The subject of this entry is one T cell receptor beta chain. This record belongs to a study of blood T cell repertoires in COVID-19. As originally analysed: Cell counts per sample came from amplifying reference gene primers. Method: immunoSEQ multiplex PCR; TCRdb's copy keeps in-frame clones and lacks some. V, J and clone size derive from that table, while D and trimming were established from the DNA sequence. The repertoire holds around 300,000 clones, 89% seen once, with around 2% in the top ten. J lost 2 bases, V lost 5 bases, and 5 bases had no gene match. Germline CDR1 is SGHVS and CDR2 is FNYEAQ. There are 16 residues in the CDR3.

The sample was peripheral blood. The V call is TRBV7-6, the J call TRBJ1-3, with 11 bases identical to TRBD1. The TCR originated in a man aged 50-60 years with acute or convalescent COVID-19. CDR3 coding DNA: TGTGCCAGCAGCAACCCGGGACAGGGGGCTGGAAACACCATATATTTT. Residues: CASSNPGQGAGNTIYF. The whole variable domain, filled in from reference TRBV7-6 and TRBJ1-3, reads GAGVSQSPRYKVTKRGQDVALRCDPISGHVSLYWYRQALGQGPEFLTYFNYEAQQDKSGLPNDRFSAERPEGSISTLTIQRTEQRDSAMYRCASSNPGQGAGNTIYFGEGSWLTVV.